These T cell receptor beta chains were read from a single sample in a study of blood T cell repertoires in COVID-19. Sequencing used immunoSEQ multiplex PCR; TCRdb keeps in-frame clones, though not all of them. The sample contains 50,000 to 75,000 clones, about 77% of which appear only once. Sequencing used peripheral blood. These receptor sequences come from a man at least 80 years old with active or convalescent COVID-19. The CDR3 runs from the conserved cysteine through the conserved F or W.

CDR3	V	J
CASSREAGTTKNEQFF	TRBV4-2	TRBJ2-1
CASSLMVLGQQETQYF	TRBV5-1	TRBJ2-5
CASSVGLAGGPYNEQFF	TRBV9	TRBJ2-1
CSVNSYNEQFF	TRBV20-1	TRBJ2-1
CASSSPSGGGNNNEQFF	TRBV7-2	TRBJ2-1
CASTLGRGNLNGYTF	TRBV6-6	TRBJ1-2
CASSNRDSYYGYTF	TRBV19	TRBJ1-2
CASSESLGGEGKLFF	TRBV2	TRBJ1-4
CASSTPGLTNYGYTF	TRBV9	TRBJ1-2
CASSRIGQTSYNEQFF	TRBV28	TRBJ2-1
CASKYGLAGDEQFF	TRBV12-5	TRBJ2-1
CASSQGQGGNEKLFF	TRBV4-2	TRBJ1-4
CASRTGGIDGYTF	TRBV28	TRBJ1-2
CASSVGGDTEAFF	TRBV6-4	TRBJ1-1
CARDRSGGSYEQYF	TRBV2	TRBJ2-7
CASTYATANGYTF	TRBV6-6	TRBJ1-2
CASSRLPSGGPDTQYF	TRBV3-1/TRBV3-2	TRBJ2-3
CASSRPTRFRLRGNTIYF	TRBV23-1	TRBJ1-3
CASSLRVGGGTDTQYF	TRBV7-3	TRBJ2-3
CAIQDSADTQYF	TRBV10-3	TRBJ2-3
CASSVERPGTYEQYF	TRBV19	TRBJ2-7
CASSYTGQGDYGYTF	TRBV7-9	TRBJ1-2
CASSPPAGTDTQYF	TRBV18	TRBJ2-3
CASSTGHPDFNTIYF	TRBV6-2/TRBV6-3	TRBJ1-3
CASITGLAGFGETQYF	TRBV3-1/TRBV3-2	TRBJ2-5
CASSLGQDTEQYF	TRBV5-1	TRBJ2-7
CASRNQAPGFPLQETQYF	TRBV5-1	TRBJ2-5
CASSYSSGVGETQYF	TRBV6-5	TRBJ2-5
CASSNRGGVETQYF	TRBV27	TRBJ2-5
CASSPLAGSYNEQFF	TRBV7-3	TRBJ2-1
CASRGDRVEGGYTF	TRBV27	TRBJ1-2
CASSIASQGSYEQYF	TRBV19	TRBJ2-7